This T cell receptor beta chain is drawn from a study of CD8+ T cells in alopecia areata listed by TCRdb under 2018. Regarding the study in general: The treated patients took part in an open-label pilot trial in which moderate-to-severe alopecia areata was treated with oral tofacitinib at 5 to 10 mg twice daily. Tofacitinib was administered for 6 to 18 months, and 6 months of follow-up off drug were then conducted to assess delayed response and recurrence. In treated patients, disease severity was measured using the SALT score, which gives the percentage of scalp surface area affected. In both human patients and the C3H/HeJ mouse model, the study applied high-throughput TCRbeta sequencing to look at T cell clonal expansion in alopecia areata. Scalp tissue and sorted CD4+ and CD8+ peripheral blood T cells from patchy and totalis/universalis alopecia areata patients and from healthy controls were covered by human TCRbeta sequencing. Patients on tofacitinib were biopsied at baseline and after 4 and 24 weeks of treatment, and several of the patients also had a later scalp biopsy. Clonality in the scalp was compared among normal scalp (n=4), patchy alopecia areata scalp (n=8), and alopecia totalis/universalis scalp (n=8). RNA was extracted with the PAXgene miRNA kit for fixed scalp, the miRNeasy kit for PBMCs, and the RNeasy kit for mouse skin. TCRbeta CDR3 regions were amplified by immunoSEQ multiplex PCR using 35 Vbeta forward and 13 Jbeta reverse primers.

Library construction relied on the immunoSEQ multiplex PCR assay. To provide template for TCR sequencing, every sample had RNA extracted and reverse transcribed into cDNA. First-strand cDNA was synthesized with SuperScript III using a 2:1 mix of oligo-dT and random hexamers. A synthetic immune receptor repertoire was used to measure amplification bias, and any remaining bias was corrected computationally. As for the authors' bioinformatics: Raw reads were preprocessed to remove errors, and CDR3 was defined by IMGT conventions from the conserved cysteine to phenylalanine. Clonality was computed by normalizing Shannon entropy by log2 of the number of productive unique TCRs and subtracting the result from 1. Scalp TCRbeta sequences were cross-referenced with sorted blood CD4 and CD8 repertoires so that the CD4 or CD8 identity of scalp clones could be inferred. TCRdb re-hosts the immuneACCESS table, in-frame sequences only. Its copies lack some clones; in the studies checked, an unresolved V gene accounts for under half of them, and the cause for the rest is not known. That table is the source of V, J and clone size, and D and trimming were worked out from the DNA. This sample is represented by more than 200,000 clones; roughly two fifths of them were singletons. Over 2.5% of the sample lies in the top ten.

Broad study findings and their caveats: The treated cohort was small, with a single nonresponder, so links between baseline CD8+ expansion and response need larger studies. During tofacitinib treatment, many expanded lesional clones stuck around in both scalp and blood, and this persistence may partly explain why relapse happens after treatment is stopped. With tofacitinib, both scalp clonality and the number of expanded CD8+ clones among the top 100 scalp clones went down significantly. Unlike mouse skin, where gammadelta T cells dominate, normal human skin contains resident alphabeta T cells that get sequenced too, which complicates analysis of the scalp TCR repertoire. Compared with normal scalp, lesional scalp, particularly in alopecia totalis/universalis, had higher clonality and more expanded CD8+ clones, which suggests antigenic drive. Shared TCR sequences between patients were less evident than in mice, which may be partly attributable to HLA diversity in the patient population.

The intended sense of this specimen's treatment or condition label: oral pan-JAK inhibitor, 5-10 mg twice daily. From alopecia areata patients, peripheral blood was collected along with lesional scalp punch biopsies. PBMCs were isolated by density centrifugation and stained for CD3, CD4 and CD8, and CD4+ and CD8+ T cells were sorted on a FACSAria. On this clone: It has no known antigen specificity. It has no much larger one-base neighbor in the sample; base qualities were not kept.

This clonotype was obtained from a human donor with alopecia areata. The starting material was CD4+ T cells sorted from blood, obtained at approximately week 37, from a patient treated with tofacitinib.

The nucleotides read TGCGCCAGCAGCCAAGGGAGGATACTTCAGCGGACGGGAGATGAGCAGTTCTTC. Its product reads: CASSQGRILQRTGDEQFF. The chain couples TRBV4-1 to TRBJ2-1; possibly the D gene is TRBD2, per 6 matching bases. The V end loses 1 base and the J end loses 8 bases, and a stretch of 24 bases separates them. CDR1 and CDR2, per the germline V gene, are MGHRA and YSYEKL. The CDR3 sequence holds 18 residues, the cysteine and phenylalanine included. Just the 54-base CDR3 DNA is kept, in frame starting at base 1.